This TCR beta chain was profiled in a study of cytomegalovirus exposure and HLA in healthy donors. At the level of the study: Out of 150 million to 200 million T cells, an earlier analysis found around 120 million unique TCR beta sequences in total.

Both 60 Vbeta primers and 13 Jbeta primers went into the PCR. TCRdb's copy holds only in-frame clones and misses some; the assay was immunoSEQ multiplex PCR. The sample lists some 210,000 clones; around 81% were seen once. The length of the CDR3 is 15 residues. Trimming removed 1 base from V and 0 bases from J, with 9 bases in between. Germline assignment: CDR1 LNHDA and CDR2 SQIVND (reference sequence). A remark on this clone: Its antigen is not known.

Study-wide results and limits: A prior analysis recorded that most TCR beta V segments were productive about 87% or about 30% of the time.

The receptor comes from a woman aged 45-60 years in good health and CMV-seropositive. Sequenced input: PBMCs. The chain employs TRBV19 and TRBJ1-1; a weak D match, TRBD1 (5 bases). Here the CDR3 reads CASSIGQGMNTEAFF. The CDR3 nucleotides are TGTGCCAGTAGTATAGGTCAGGGAATGAACACTGAAGCTTTCTTT.